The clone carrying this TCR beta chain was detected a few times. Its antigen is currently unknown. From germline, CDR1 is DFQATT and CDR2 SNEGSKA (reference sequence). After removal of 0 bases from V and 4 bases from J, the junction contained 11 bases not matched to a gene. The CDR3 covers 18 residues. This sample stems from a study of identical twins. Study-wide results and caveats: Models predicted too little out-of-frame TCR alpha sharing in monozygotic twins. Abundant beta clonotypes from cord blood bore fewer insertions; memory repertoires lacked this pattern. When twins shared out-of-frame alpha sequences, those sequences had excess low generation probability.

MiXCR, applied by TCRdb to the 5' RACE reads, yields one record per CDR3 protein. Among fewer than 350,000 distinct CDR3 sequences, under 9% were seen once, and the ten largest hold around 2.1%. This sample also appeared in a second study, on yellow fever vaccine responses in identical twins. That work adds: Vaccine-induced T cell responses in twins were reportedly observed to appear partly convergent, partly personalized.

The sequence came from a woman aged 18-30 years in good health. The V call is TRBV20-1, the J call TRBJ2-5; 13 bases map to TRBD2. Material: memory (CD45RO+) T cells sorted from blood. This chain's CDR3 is CSARDGLAGAVMRETQYF. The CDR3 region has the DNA TGCAGTGCTAGAGATGGACTAGCGGGAGCGGTAATGCGAGAGACCCAGTACTTC.